This T cell receptor beta chain was sequenced in a study of T-cell reconstitution after alpha-beta-depleted transplantation in children. CDR3 length equals 16 residues. V lost 1 base and J lost 11; bases outside the gene matches: 14. Germline CDR1 and CDR2: LGHNA and YNFKEQ. Unique molecular identifiers were incorporated during preparation of the TCRbeta library. MiXCR, run by TCRdb on the PCR reads, gives a single entry per CDR3 protein. The sample lists about 200,000 distinct CDR3 sequences, just under 6.5% occurring once. This clonotype was observed at least ten times. This clonotype was obtained from a girl under two years old with combined immunodeficiency, due to receive a stem cell transplant. The source material was PBMCs, sampled before TCRalphabeta/CD19-depleted stem cell transplant. The V gene is TRBV4-2, the J gene TRBJ2-1, with 7 bases fitting TRBD2. The CDR3 nucleotides are TGTGCCAGCAGCCAAGTCAGCTTGGGGGAGGGCCTTCAGCAGTTCTTC. Translated, it gives CASSQVSLGEGLQQFF.